This TCR beta chain was sequenced during a study of T cells in Graves' hyperthyroidism and ophthalmopathy. Study-wide points: Blood also contained most expanded thyroid clonotypes above 0.001.

Every diagnosis used clinical symptoms, serum thyroxine and TRAb, thyroid ultrasound and orbital computed tomography. The table lists this clonotype with many counts. Its antigen is not known. TCR beta CDR3 regions were amplified from RNA. The HTBI set primed first-round TCR CDR3 RT-PCR. One entry per CDR3 protein results from TCRdb running MiXCR on the multiplex PCR reads. This sample carries around 660,000 distinct CDR3 sequences, about 45% of them seen once, and the ten largest clones take approximately 6.8%. The sample consisted of peripheral blood or thyroid tissue (not recorded which). The source of this sequence is an adult man with Graves' disease, either hyperthyroidism or ophthalmopathy (not recorded which).

CDR3 amino acids: CASTLTTGRGSPLHF. CDR3 nucleotides: TGTGCCAGCACCTTGACGACAGGGAGGGGGTCACCCCTCCACTTT. This chain links TRBV12-3 or TRBV12-4 with TRBJ1-6; TRBD1 aligns across 7 bases. The CDR3 loop spans 15 amino acids. The J segment lost 10 bases and the V segment lost 7 bases, leaving 13 bases of the junction unmatched.